These T cell receptor beta chains were read from a single sample in a study of post-analysis software for immune sequencing data. TCRdb re-analysed the PCR reads in MiXCR, keeping a single row per CDR3 protein. Of roughly 730,000 distinct CDR3 sequences in the sample, 25% to 30% are singletons; the top ten hold roughly 0.54%. Material: blood. Receptor source: a girl under 18 with multiple sclerosis. Each CDR3 is given with its conserved first and last residue. D genes are given only for firm matches. Rows give clone size only sometimes, using once, few, many, or a class for an expanded clone.

>TRBJ2-1|NA|TRBV2|NA
TGTGCCAGCAGAAGGACGCTAAGCTCCTACAATGAGCAGTTCTTC
CASRRTLSSYNEQFF
>TRBJ2-1|NA|TRBV12-3/TRBV12-4|TRBD2
TGTGCCAGCAGCCCCGGGACTAGCGGGGACTACAATGAGCAGTTCTTC
CASSPGTSGDYNEQFF
>TRBJ1-2|NA|TRBV5-5|TRBD1
TGTGCCAGCAGTCAAGGACAGGATTGGTATGGCTACACCTTC
CASSQGQDWYGYTF
>TRBJ2-7|NA|TRBV6-1|TRBD2
TGTGCCAGCAGTCCCCGCGGAGGGAGGGACGAGCAGTACTTC
CASSPRGGRDEQYF
>TRBJ2-7|NA|TRBV20-1|TRBD2
TGCAGTGCTAGAGATCAACTAGCGGGTTCTTCCTACGAGCAGTACTTC
CSARDQLAGSSYEQYF
>TRBJ2-7|NA|TRBV9|TRBD2
TGTGCCAGCAGTCCTCTAGCGGGGCCCTACGAGCAGTACTTC
CASSPLAGPYEQYF
>TRBJ2-4|many|TRBV3-1|NA
TGTGCCAGCAGCCAAGAAGGCGACATTCAGTACTTC
CASSQEGDIQYF
>TRBJ2-3|few|TRBV5-4|NA
TGTGCCAGCAGCTTGGACGGGACCCCCACAGATACGCAGTATTTT
CASSLDGTPTDTQYF
>TRBJ1-4|few|TRBV29-1|NA
TGCAGCGTTGACTTGGGAAGGGAAAAACTGTTTTTT
CSVDLGREKLFF
>TRBJ1-5|NA|TRBV7-2|NA
TGTGCCAGCAGCTTAGGCGGGGGGTCGCGCAATCAGCCCCAGCATTTT
CASSLGGGSRNQPQHF
>TRBJ2-1|NA|TRBV28|NA
TGTGCCAGCAGTACGTTAAGAATTGAGCAGTTCTTC
CASSTLRIEQFF
>TRBJ1-5|NA|TRBV20-1|NA
NA
CSASLSGPGGNQPQHF
>TRBJ2-1|few|TRBV3-1|TRBD2
TGTGCCAGCAGCCAAGATTTGGCGGGGGGACCGGATGAGCAGTTCTTC
CASSQDLAGGPDEQFF
>TRBJ2-7|NA|TRBV9|NA
TGTGCCAGCAGCGTAGCCTCGTTTCCCGCGGATGAGCAGTACTTC
CASSVASFPADEQYF
>TRBJ1-2|few|TRBV20-1|NA
TGCAGTGCTCCTAACCGCAGGGGTGCCCATGGCTACACCTTC
CSAPNRRGAHGYTF
>TRBJ2-2|few|TRBV7-9|NA
TGTGCCAGCAGCTTAACACGTTCCACCGGGGAGCTGTTTTTT
CASSLTRSTGELFF
>TRBJ2-7|NA|TRBV5-1|TRBD1
TGCGCCAGCAGCTTTCGACAGGGGGCGGCGGAGCAGTACTTC
CASSFRQGAAEQYF
>TRBJ1-6|few|TRBV18|NA
TGTGCCAGCTCGCCGAGAGAGGATAATTCACCCCTCCACTTT
CASSPREDNSPLHF
>TRBJ1-4|few|TRBV6-5|NA
TGTGCCAGCAGTTTTGGCAGTCCTGCAACTAATGAAAAACTGTTTTTT
CASSFGSPATNEKLFF
>TRBJ2-7|NA|TRBV18|TRBD1
TGTGCCAGCTCACCTCGGGACAGGGCCACCTACGAGCAGTACTTC
CASSPRDRATYEQYF
>TRBJ1-2|NA|TRBV4-1|TRBD1
TGCGCCAGCAGCCAACCCGGGACAGGAAGAAACTATGGCTACACCTTC
CASSQPGTGRNYGYTF
>TRBJ1-1|many|TRBV29-1|TRBD1
TGCAGCGTTTCAACAGGGGGCAACACTGAAGCTTTCTTT
CSVSTGGNTEAFF
>TRBJ2-7|NA|TRBV20-1|NA
TGCAGTGCTAGAGCCTCCCATGAAGGGCGCTACGAGCAGTACTTC
CSARASHEGRYEQYF
>TRBJ1-4|NA|TRBV7-9|NA
TGTGCCAGCAGCCCGAGCGAAAAACTGTTTTTT
CASSPSEKLFF
>TRBJ2-3|many|TRBV6-4|TRBD2
TGTGCCAGCAGTGAAGCGGGAGGGACAGATACGCAGTATTTT
CASSEAGGTDTQYF
>TRBJ2-3|NA|TRBV5-1|TRBD2
TGCGCCAGCAGCCAGGGGACTAGCGGGGCAGATACGCAGTATTTT
CASSQGTSGADTQYF
>TRBJ2-1|NA|TRBV27|NA
TGTGCCAGCAGCCTCAAGTCGGACTACTACAATGAGCAGTTCTTC
CASSLKSDYYNEQFF
>TRBJ2-7|NA|TRBV5-6|NA
TGTGCCAGCAGCTTCGGAGGGAAGGGCGAGCAGTACTTC
CASSFGGKGEQYF
>TRBJ2-3|NA|TRBV28|NA
TGTGCCAGCAGTTCCCAACCCCTCCTTACGCAGTATTTT
CASSSQPLLTQYF
>TRBJ2-5|many|TRBV29-1|NA
TGCAGCGTTGAATCGGTAGAGACCCAGTACTTC
CSVESVETQYF
>TRBJ1-1|few|TRBV28|NA
TGTGCCAGCAGTTTCCCCCCGATGAACACTGAAGCTTTCTTT
CASSFPPMNTEAFF
>TRBJ1-6|NA|TRBV20-1|TRBD1
TGCAGTGCTCCCCATGAGGGACAGGGGAATTCACCCCTCCACTTT
CSAPHEGQGNSPLHF
>TRBJ2-7|NA|TRBV6-1|NA
TGTGCCAGCAGTGAGGCCCCCTACGAGCGGTACTTC
CASSEAPYERYF
>TRBJ2-1|few|TRBV4-2|TRBD2
TGTGCCAGCAGCATTCCTAGCGGGGGGGCCAATGAGCAGTTCTTC
CASSIPSGGANEQFF
>TRBJ1-2|many|TRBV27|NA
TGTGCCACCGCTCAGGGCGGAACGCGGCATGGCTACACCTTC
CATAQGGTRHGYTF
>TRBJ1-2|few|TRBV20-1|NA
TGCAGTGCTAGCCGCAGGGGAACCAACTATGGCTACACCTTC
CSASRRGTNYGYTF
>TRBJ2-7|few|TRBV3-1|NA
TGTGCCAGCAGCCGTAAGAGGATGGAAAGCTCCTACGAGCAGTACTTC
CASSRKRMESSYEQYF
>TRBJ2-1|NA|TRBV7-9|NA
TGTGCCAGCAGCTTAGCGGTGGGTTCGGGCAATGAGCAGTTCTTC
CASSLAVGSGNEQFF
>TRBJ1-1|NA|TRBV20-1|TRBD1
TGCAGTGCGCCTCAGGGGGCTGTGGTGAACGCTGAAGCTTTCTTT
CSAPQGAVVNAEAFF
>TRBJ2-7|NA|TRBV7-2|TRBD2
TGTGCCAGCACAAGCGGGAGGGCCCTCTACGAGCAGTACTTC
CASTSGRALYEQYF
>TRBJ2-3|NA|TRBV12-3/TRBV12-4|NA
TGTGCCAGCAGTTCGGAGAGTAGCACAGATACGCAGTATTTT
CASSSESSTDTQYF
>TRBJ2-1|NA|TRBV7-2|TRBD1
TGTGCCAGCAGCTTGCAGACAGGGGCGCGGGGCAATAAGCAGTTCTTC
CASSLQTGARGNKQFF
>TRBJ1-1|few|TRBV2|NA
TGTGCCAGCAGGGGACGGACGAACGCTTTCTTT
CASRGRTNAFF
>TRBJ1-5|NA|TRBV20-1|TRBD1
TGCAGTGCTAGAGGACAGGGCGTAGGGCAGCCCCAGCATTTT
CSARGQGVGQPQHF
>TRBJ1-4|NA|TRBV5-5|NA
TGTGCCAGCAGCTTGGTGGGCAGTCGTAATGAAAAACTGTTTTTT
CASSLVGSRNEKLFF
>TRBJ2-1|NA|TRBV7-2|NA
TGTGCCAGCAGCTCGCGGACTGGATCCTACAATGAGCAGTTCTTC
CASSSRTGSYNEQFF
>TRBJ2-3|NA|TRBV20-1|NA
TGCAGTGCTAGAGTGACCGTCAGCGCAGATACGCAGTATTTT
CSARVTVSADTQYF